This entry features one TCR beta chain sequence. What it binds is not known. TCRdb keeps only in-frame clones here, not all; method: immunoSEQ multiplex PCR. Of under 650,000 clones in the sample, 90% to 96% were seen once. This record belongs to a study of shared clonotypes between healthy human individuals. Study at large: A donor's plate count was three for CD4 naive and three for CD4 memory; CD8 naive had two and CD8 memory one.

Notes on the study in general: Of the naive CD4 clonotypes, roughly 5% were shared across several donors. Even with large depth, rarefaction showed that sorted-subset sequencing was incomplete.

The sequencing sample was made of naive CD4+ T cells sorted from blood. Subset described: CD45RA+ positively selected. The sequence was collected from a woman under 40 in good health.

CDR3 bases: TGTGCCAGCAGCCCGCGGACTAGCGGGCAAGAGACCCAGTACTTC. Translation gives CASSPRTSGQETQYF. The chain couples TRBV7-9 to TRBJ2-5; 11 nucleotides match TRBD2. The CDR3 consists of 15 residues. From germline, CDR1 is SEHNR and CDR2 FQNEAQ (reference sequence). V shed 5 bases and J 2 bases; nucleotides not matched to a gene: 4. Supplemented by reference TRBV7-9 and TRBJ2-5, the full variable domain reads DTGVSQNPRHKITKRGQNVTFRCDPISEHNRLYWYRQTLGQGPEFLTYFQNEAQLEKSRLLSDRFSAERPKGSFSTLEIQRTEQGDSAMYLCASSPRTSGQETQYFGPGTRLLVL.